One T cell receptor (delta chain) is described in this entry. Its antigen is unknown. The data were taken from a study of Vδ1+ human thymocytes. Study-level findings and limits: Thymic TRG and TRD repertoires appeared highly polyclonal, with Gaussian CDR3 length distributions.

The template was reverse-transcribed extracted RNA. Multiplex PCR used pooled V-gene forward primers and a constant-region reverse primer to amplify CDR3s. TCRdb re-called the multiplex PCR reads using CATT. This table has tens of thousands of delta-chain clones, about 15% appearing once. The CDR3 has 17 residues. CDR1 TSWWSYY and CDR2 QGS come from the germline V gene. V shed 4 bases and J shed 5 bases, with 23 bases lying between them. Sequencing was done on a sample of Vdelta1+ gamma-delta thymocytes from the thymus. Subset described: FACS-sorted CD3+ TCRalphabeta- TCRVdelta1+ TCRVdelta2- thymocytes. The chain combines TRDV1 with TRDJ1; tentatively, D is TRDD3 (6 bases). This TCR was sampled from a girl under three years old who had congenital heart surgery. CDR3 nucleotides: TGTGCTCTTGGGGTCGCCCCTGGGGCCCCCATGACAGATAAACTCATCTTT. Its protein is CALGVAPGAPMTDKLIF.